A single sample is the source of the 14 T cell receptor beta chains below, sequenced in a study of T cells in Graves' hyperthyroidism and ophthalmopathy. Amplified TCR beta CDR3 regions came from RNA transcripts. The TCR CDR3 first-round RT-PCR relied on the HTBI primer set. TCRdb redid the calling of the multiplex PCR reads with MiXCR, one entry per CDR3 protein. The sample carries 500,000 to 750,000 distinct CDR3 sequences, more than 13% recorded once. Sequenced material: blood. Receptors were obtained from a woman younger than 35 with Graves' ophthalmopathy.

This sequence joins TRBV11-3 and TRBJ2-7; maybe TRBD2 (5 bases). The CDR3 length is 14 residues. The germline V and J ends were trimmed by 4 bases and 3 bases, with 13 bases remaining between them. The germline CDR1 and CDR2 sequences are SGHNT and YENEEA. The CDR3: CASSSGLTHYEQYF. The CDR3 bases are TGTGCCAGCAGCTCCGGACTGACCCACTACGAGCAGTACTTC. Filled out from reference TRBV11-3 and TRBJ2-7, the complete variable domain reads EAGVVQSPRYKIIEKKQPVAFWCNPISGHNTLYWYLQNLGQGPELLIRYENEEAVDDSQLPKDRFSAERLKGVDSTLKIQPAELGDSAVYLCASSSGLTHYEQYFGPGTRLTVT.

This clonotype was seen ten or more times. CDR3 loop: CASSSRLAGVSETQYF. CDR3 coding DNA: TGTGCCAGCAGCTCGAGACTAGCGGGAGTGTCGGAGACCCAGTACTTC. The chain links TRBV7-9 to TRBJ2-5; 12 bases are a match to TRBD2. The CDR3 totals 16 residues. Germline CDR1 and CDR2: SEHNR and FQNEAQ (reference sequence). V shed 4 bases, J shed 5 bases, and the junction held 8 bases outside the gene matches.

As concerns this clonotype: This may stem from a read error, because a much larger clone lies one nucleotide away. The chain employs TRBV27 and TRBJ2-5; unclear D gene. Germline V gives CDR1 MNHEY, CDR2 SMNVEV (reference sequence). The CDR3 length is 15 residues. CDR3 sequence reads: CARSPSFGRQETQYF. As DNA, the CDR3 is TGTGCCCGCAGCCCCTCTTTTGGACGTCAAGAGACCCAGTACTTC.

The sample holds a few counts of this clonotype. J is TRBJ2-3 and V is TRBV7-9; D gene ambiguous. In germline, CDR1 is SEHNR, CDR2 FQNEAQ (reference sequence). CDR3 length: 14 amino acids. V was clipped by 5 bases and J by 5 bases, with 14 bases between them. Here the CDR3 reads CASSHPRVGDTQYF. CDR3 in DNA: TGTGCCAGCAGCCATCCCCGGGTGGGAGATACGCAGTATTTT.

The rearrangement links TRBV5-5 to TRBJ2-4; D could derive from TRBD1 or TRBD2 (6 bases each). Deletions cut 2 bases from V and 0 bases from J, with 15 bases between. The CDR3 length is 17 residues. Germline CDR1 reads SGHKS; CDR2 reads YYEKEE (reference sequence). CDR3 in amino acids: CASSLFPGAVAKNIQYF. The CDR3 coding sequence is TGTGCCAGCAGCTTATTCCCGGGGGCGGTAGCCAAAAACATTCAGTACTTC.

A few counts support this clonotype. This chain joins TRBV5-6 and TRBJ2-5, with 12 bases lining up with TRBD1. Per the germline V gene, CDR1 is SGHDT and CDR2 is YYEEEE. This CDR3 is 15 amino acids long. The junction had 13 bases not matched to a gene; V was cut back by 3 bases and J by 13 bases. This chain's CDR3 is CASSWRWDRGQGLYF. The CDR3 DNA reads TGTGCCAGCAGCTGGCGTTGGGACAGGGGGCAGGGCTTGTACTTC.

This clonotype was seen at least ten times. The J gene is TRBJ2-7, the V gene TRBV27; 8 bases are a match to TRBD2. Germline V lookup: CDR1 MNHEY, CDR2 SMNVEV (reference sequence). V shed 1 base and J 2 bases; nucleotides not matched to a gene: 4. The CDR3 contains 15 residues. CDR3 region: CASSLWATSAYEQYF. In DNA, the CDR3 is TGTGCCAGCAGTTTATGGGCGACTAGCGCCTACGAGCAGTACTTC.

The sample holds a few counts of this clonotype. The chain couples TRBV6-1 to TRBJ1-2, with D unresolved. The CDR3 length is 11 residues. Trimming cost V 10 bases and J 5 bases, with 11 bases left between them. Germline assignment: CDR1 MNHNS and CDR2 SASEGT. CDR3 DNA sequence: TGTGCCACCCGGACGGAGTATGGCTACACCTTC. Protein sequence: CATRTEYGYTF.

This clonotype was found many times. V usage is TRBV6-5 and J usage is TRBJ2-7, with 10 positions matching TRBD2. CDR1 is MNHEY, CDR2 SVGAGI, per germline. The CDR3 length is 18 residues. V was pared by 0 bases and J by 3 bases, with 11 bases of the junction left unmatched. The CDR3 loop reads CASSYSIPSGRRDYEQYF. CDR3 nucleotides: TGTGCCAGCAGTTACTCGATACCTAGCGGGAGAAGAGACTACGAGCAGTACTTC.

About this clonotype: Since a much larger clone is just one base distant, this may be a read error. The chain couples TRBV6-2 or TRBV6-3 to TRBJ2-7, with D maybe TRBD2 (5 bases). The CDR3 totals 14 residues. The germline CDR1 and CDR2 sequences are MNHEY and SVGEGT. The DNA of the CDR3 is TGTGCCAGCAGTTACTCGATCGGGATTTACGGGCAGTACTTC. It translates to CASSYSIGIYGQYF.

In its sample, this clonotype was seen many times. CDR3 protein: CASSLGTESSYEQYF. In nucleotides, the CDR3 is TGTGCCAGCAGCTTGGGGACGGAAAGCTCCTACGAGCAGTACTTC. The chain combines TRBV5-5 with TRBJ2-7; unclear D gene. The CDR3 is made up of 15 amino acids. Trimming left V 0 bases short and J 0 bases short, with 10 bases between. Germline V gene sequence: CDR1 SGHKS, CDR2 YYEKEE (reference sequence).

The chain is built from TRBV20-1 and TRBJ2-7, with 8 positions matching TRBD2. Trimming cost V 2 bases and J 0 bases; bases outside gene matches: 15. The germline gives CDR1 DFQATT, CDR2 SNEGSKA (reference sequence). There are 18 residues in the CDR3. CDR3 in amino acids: CSARTLLAGQGISYEQYF. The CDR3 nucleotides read TGCAGTGCTAGAACTCTCTTAGCGGGACAAGGAATCTCCTACGAGCAGTACTTC.

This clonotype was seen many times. This CDR3 is CSARKQDSPLHF. The CDR3 DNA reads TGCAGTGCTAGAAAACAGGATTCACCCCTCCACTTT. The rearrangement links TRBV20-1 to TRBJ1-6, with D tentatively TRBD1 (5 bases). Germline CDR1 and CDR2: DFQATT and SNEGSKA (reference sequence). The V and J ends lost 2 bases and 8 bases respectively, with 7 bases between them. The CDR3 spans 12 residues.

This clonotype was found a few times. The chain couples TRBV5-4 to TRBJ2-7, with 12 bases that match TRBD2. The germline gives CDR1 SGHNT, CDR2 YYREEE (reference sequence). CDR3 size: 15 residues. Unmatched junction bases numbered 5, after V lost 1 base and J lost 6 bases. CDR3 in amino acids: CASSLTRLAGVEQYF. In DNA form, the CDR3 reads TGTGCCAGCAGCTTGACGAGACTAGCGGGAGTCGAGCAGTACTTC.